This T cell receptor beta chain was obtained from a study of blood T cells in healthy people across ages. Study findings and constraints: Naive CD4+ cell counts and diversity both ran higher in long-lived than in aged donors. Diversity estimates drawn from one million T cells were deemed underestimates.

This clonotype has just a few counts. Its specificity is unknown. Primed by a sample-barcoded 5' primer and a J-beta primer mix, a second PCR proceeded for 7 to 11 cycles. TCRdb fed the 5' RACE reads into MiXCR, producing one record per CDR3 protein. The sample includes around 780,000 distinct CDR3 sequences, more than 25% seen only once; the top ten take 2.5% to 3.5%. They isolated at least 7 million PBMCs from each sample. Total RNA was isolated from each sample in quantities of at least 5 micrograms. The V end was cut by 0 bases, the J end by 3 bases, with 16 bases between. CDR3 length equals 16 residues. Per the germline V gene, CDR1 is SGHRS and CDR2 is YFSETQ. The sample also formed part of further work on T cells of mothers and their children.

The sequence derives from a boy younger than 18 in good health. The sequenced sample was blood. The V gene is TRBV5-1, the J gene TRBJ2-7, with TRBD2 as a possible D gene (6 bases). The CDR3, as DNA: TGCGCCAGCAGCTTGGCTTCCGGGGGAATCGGCTACGAGCAGTACTTC. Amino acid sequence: CASSLASGGIGYEQYF.